What follows are 9 T cell receptor beta chains derived from one specimen sequenced in a study of T-cell memory formation after mild COVID-19. TCRdb fed the 5' RACE reads into MiXCR, producing one record per CDR3 protein. The data contain 350,000 to 450,000 distinct CDR3 sequences, around 18% of them seen just once; the ten biggest clones take up around 8%. The specimen sequenced was PBMCs or a T cell subset sorted from them (not recorded which). The receptors here all came from an adult woman who had mild COVID-19 (a few samples of this study predate the infection). Cell type and time point are not known.

This clonotype was detected a few times. V usage is TRBV29-1 and J usage is TRBJ1-5; D is unclear. Germline V lookup: CDR1 SQVTM, CDR2 ANQGSEA. The V gene lost 6 bases and the J gene lost 5 bases, with 11 bases spanning the gap. CDR3 size: 12 residues. As DNA, the CDR3 is TGCAGCGTCGGCCCCGAGGATCAGCCCCAGCATTTT. Translated, it gives CSVGPEDQPQHF.

This chain links TRBV6-5 with TRBJ1-1; no reliable D call. CDR1 is MNHEY and CDR2 is SVGAGI in the germline V gene. The CDR3 sequence is 13 residues long. V was cut by 0 bases and J by 7 bases, with 9 bases left in between. The CDR3 DNA is TGTGCCAGCAGTTACTCTAGAGTGAGTGAAGCTTTCTTT. Protein product: CASSYSRVSEAFF.

The V and J genes are TRBV19 and TRBJ2-1; D remains unclear. The germline V gene has CDR1 LNHDA and CDR2 SQIVND (reference sequence). Trimming cost V 7 bases and J 0 bases, with 16 bases left between them. The CDR3 covers 16 residues. The CDR3 sequence: CASTLGRPGSYNEQFF. The CDR3 DNA is TGTGCCAGTACGTTGGGTAGGCCAGGCTCCTACAATGAGCAGTTCTTC.

This clonotype was picked up a small number of times. This chain uses TRBV14 with TRBJ2-5, with 7 positions matching TRBD1. From germline, CDR1 is SGHDN and CDR2 FVKESK. CDR3 size: 14 residues. V shed 4 bases and J 7 bases; nucleotides not matched to a gene: 9. CDR3 sequence: CASSRQGSGVTQYF. In DNA, the CDR3 is TGTGCCAGCAGCCGACAGGGTTCCGGGGTGACCCAGTACTTC. The full variable domain, rest sourced from reference TRBV14 and TRBJ2-5, is EAGVTQFPSHSVIEKGQTVTLRCDPISGHDNLYWYRRVMGKEIKFLLHFVKESKQDESGMPNNRFLAERTGGTYSTLKVQPAELEDSGVYFCASSRQGSGVTQYFGPGTRLLVL.

This clonotype was seen more than once but under ten times. The gene calls are TRBV11-2 and TRBJ2-5, with unresolved D. Trimming cost V 5 bases and J 3 bases, with 16 bases left between them. The CDR3 runs 15 residues. Germline V gene data show CDR1 as SGHAT and CDR2 as FQNNGV. CDR3 loop: CASSPAKGTEETQYF. The CDR3 nucleotides read TGTGCCAGCAGCCCAGCAAAAGGAACAGAAGAGACCCAGTACTTC.

This clonotype was seen ten or more times. The V gene is TRBV24-1, the J gene TRBJ2-1; a weak D match, TRBD2 (5 bases). CDR1 KGHDR and CDR2 SFDVKD come from the germline V gene. V lost 4 bases and J lost 3, with 27 bases in between. The CDR3 has 20 residues. Here the CDR3 reads CATSDQKITTGSLFYNEQFF. CDR3 DNA: TGTGCCACCAGTGACCAAAAGATTACGACGGGATCTTTATTCTACAATGAGCAGTTCTTC.

This sequence joins TRBV4-2 and TRBJ2-7; D possibly corresponds to TRBD1 (6 bases). The CDR3 loop spans 16 amino acids. Germline values: CDR1 LGHNA, CDR2 YNFKEQ. V was trimmed by 4 bases and J by 4 bases, leaving 20 bases between them. CDR3 nucleotide sequence: TGTGCCAGCAGCCCATTAGGGGGTAGTATGGTGTACGAGCAGTACTTC. Amino acids: CASSPLGGSMVYEQYF.

This clonotype was counted a few times. J is TRBJ2-2 and V is TRBV27; D is possibly TRBD2 (5 bases). This CDR3 has 18 amino acids. Trimming cost V 2 bases and J 1 base, with 17 bases left between them. Germline CDR1 MNHEY, CDR2 SMNVEV (reference sequence). CDR3 in DNA: TGTGCCAGCAGTTTACGGGAACGGGCGGGCCAGAACACCGGGGAGCTGTTTTTT. It encodes CASSLRERAGQNTGELFF.

The chain employs TRBV6-6 and TRBJ2-7, with D possibly TRBD1 on 6 matching bases. CDR1 is MNHNY, CDR2 SVGAGI, per germline (reference sequence). V lost 0 bases to trimming and J lost 0 bases, with 12 bases between them. The CDR3 covers 16 residues. CDR3 in amino acids: CASSYSVQGSSYEQYF. DNA of the CDR3: TGTGCCAGCAGTTACTCGGTCCAGGGGAGCTCCTACGAGCAGTACTTC.